The sequence of this T cell receptor (beta chain) was determined in a study of blood T cell repertoires in COVID-19 (TCRdb year 2020). Regarding the research as a whole: Samples from collaborators originated in the United States, Italy and Spain and spanned both the acute and convalescent phases of COVID-19. Where available, HLA class I and class II types were taken from metadata supplied by the sample provider and were not determined by assay-based typing. Samples came from the ongoing ImmuneRACE study (first 160 participants) plus 1,254 subjects from 6 global collaborators. The material from the prospective study consisted of cDNA or gDNA derived from T cells, B-cell-depleted T cells, or PBMCs. The repertoires were released in a freely available public database meant as a resource for research on the immune response to SARS-CoV-2. The sample metadata nearly always contained a de-identified subject ID, COVID-19 status, age in years and sex. The dataset comprised deeply sampled blood TCRbeta repertoires from subjects exposed to, actively infected with, or recovered from COVID-19. What the work shows at the level of the full study, not this receptor alone: Clinical and demographic metadata were provided uncurated, with the amount varying by source and participant.

The CDR1 and CDR2 encoded by the germline V gene (reference sequence) are LGHDT and YNNKEL. The CDR3 spans 18 residues, from the cysteine through the phenylalanine. CDR3 DNA only is kept here, 54 bases in frame from base 1. V is pared back by 0 bases and J by 6 bases, with 18 bases lying between the germline termini. The immunoSEQ Assay, a bias-controlled multiplex PCR, was used to amplify TCRbeta CDR3 regions from genomic DNA. For the original study's pipeline: Nucleated cell counts per sample were estimated from amplification of reference gene primers within the assay. To quantify the absolute abundance of each unique TCRbeta CDR3 rearrangement, sequence reads were collapsed and filtered. For each sample, productive Simpson clonality was calculated by taking the square root of Simpson's diversity index across productive rearrangements. This is the immuneACCESS table as TCRdb keeps it, with only in-frame sequences that have V and J called. A part of the clones is gone; compared with another copy, unresolved V genes explain less than half, and the rest is unexplained. V and J calls plus clone size are reproduced from that table; the DNA served to infer D and trimming. The table for this sample lists some 250,000 clones; around nine tenths of them were counted only once. The ten top clones hold under 2.5% of the sample.

Each collaborating institution followed its own protocols to collect whole blood in K2EDTA tubes. For TCRbeta analysis, collaborators shipped samples as frozen whole blood, isolated PBMCs, or DNA extracted from either of those sample types. In the case of this clone: Its binding antigen is unknown. Base-call qualities are not available, and no considerably larger clone is one nucleotide away.

This receptor was identified in a man younger than 45 with active or convalescent COVID-19. The sequenced sample consisted of peripheral blood. The rearrangement joined TRBV3-1 (or the pseudogene TRBV3-2) to TRBJ1-6; the D segment could be TRBD1, given 5 matching bases. The CDR3 amino acid sequence is: CASSQDIRRRGLNSPLHF. The DNA sequence is as follows: TGTGCCAGCAGCCAAGATATCCGTAGGAGGGGTCTTAATTCACCCCTCCACTTT.